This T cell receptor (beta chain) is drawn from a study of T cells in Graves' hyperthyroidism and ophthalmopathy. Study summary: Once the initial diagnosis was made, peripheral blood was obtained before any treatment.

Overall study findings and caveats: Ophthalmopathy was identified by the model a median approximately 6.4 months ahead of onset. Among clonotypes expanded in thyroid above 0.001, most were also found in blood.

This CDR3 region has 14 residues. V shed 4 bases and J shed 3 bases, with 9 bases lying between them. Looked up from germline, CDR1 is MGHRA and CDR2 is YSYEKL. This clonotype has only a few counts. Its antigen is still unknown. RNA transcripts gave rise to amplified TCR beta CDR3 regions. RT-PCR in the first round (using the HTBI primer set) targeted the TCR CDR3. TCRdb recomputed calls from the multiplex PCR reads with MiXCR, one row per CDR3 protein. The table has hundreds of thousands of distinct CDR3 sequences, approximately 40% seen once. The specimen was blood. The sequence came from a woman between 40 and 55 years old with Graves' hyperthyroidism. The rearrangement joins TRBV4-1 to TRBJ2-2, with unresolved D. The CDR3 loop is CASSPILDTGELFF. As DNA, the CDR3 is TGCGCCAGCAGCCCTATCCTGGACACCGGGGAGCTGTTTTTT.